This TCR beta chain was recovered during a study of CD8+ T cells in alopecia areata. Whole-study context: Graft recipients were roughly 7-10-week-old female C3H/HeJ mice, and donor skin originated from roughly 6-12-month-old C3H/HeJ mice with spontaneous alopecia.

CDR3 length: 11 amino acids. Germline V lookup: CDR1 SGHSN, CDR2 HYEKVE. Study-wide results and limits: Patients shared TCRs less clearly than mice did, possibly for HLA-related reasons. Lesional scalp exceeded normal scalp in clonality, especially in alopecia totalis/universalis. The study also sequences resident alphabeta T cells of normal skin in scalp samples.

This clone was detected a few times. What it binds is unknown. Gene names are mouse gene names. The CDR3 end lies 4 residues beyond the end of the read and is filled in from the germline J gene. The authors extracted RNA and reverse transcribed it into cDNA as the sequencing template. Profiled with immunoSEQ multiplex PCR; TCRdb holds only in-frame clones, not every one. The sample has 250,000 or so clones, none seen only once. Sorting of pooled cutaneous lymph node cells was based on CD4, CD8alpha, NKG2D, NKG2ACE and other markers. This TCR was sampled from a C3H/HeJ mouse with alopecia areata. MHC haplotype of the mouse line: H2-k. The material sequenced was CD4+ T cells sorted from a lymph node. The V gene is TRBV12-1, the J gene TRBJ2-2; D not resolved. CDR3 protein: CASSLLGQLYF. The covered CDR3 bases are TGTGCCAGCTCTCTCCTTGGG.